This entry lists 16 T cell receptor beta chains sequenced from one sample in a study of blood T cell repertoires in COVID-19. The protocol was immunoSEQ multiplex PCR, while the TCRdb copy is restricted to in-frame clones and leaves out a portion. The sample shows a few hundred thousand clones, about 90% of them seen only once. The sequenced sample consisted of peripheral blood. These receptors all come from a woman aged 25 to 39 with COVID-19, enrolled during active disease.

The gene calls are TRBV4-3 and TRBJ2-3; TRBD1 matches 7 bases. Trimming took 1 base from V and 3 from J; bases not matched to a gene: 7. This CDR3 region has 16 residues. CDR1 is LGHNA and CDR2 is YSLEER in the germline V gene. CDR3 amino acids: CASSQGPGTVTDTQYF. For the CDR3, the DNA is TGCGCCAGCAGCCAAGGTCCTGGGACAGTAACAGATACGCAGTATTTT.

This chain joins TRBV7-2 and TRBJ2-2, with D perhaps TRBD2 (8 bases). The germline CDR1 and CDR2 sequences are SGHTA and FQGNSA. The CDR3 runs 18 residues. Deletions cut 5 bases from V and 6 bases from J, with 25 bases between. The CDR3 DNA reads TGTGCCAGCAGCCCCGCAGGGGGGGCGGGAGGTCGGCCCGGGGAGCTGTTTTTT. Protein product: CASSPAGGAGGRPGELFF.

The chain uses TRBV5-1 and TRBJ2-3; D unresolved. V lost 0 bases, J lost 0 bases, and 14 bases lay in between. The CDR3 runs to 17 residues. Per germline, CDR1 SGHRS and CDR2 YFSETQ. The CDR3 sequence: CASSLGRSFPSTDTQYF. CDR3 nucleotides: TGCGCCAGCAGCTTGGGCAGGTCCTTCCCTAGCACAGATACGCAGTATTTT.

The gene calls are TRBV11-2 and TRBJ2-7; 9 bases are shared with TRBD1. The CDR3 is 15 residues long. Germline trimming cut 4 bases from V and 1 base from J; bases unmatched to any gene: 5. Germline V gives CDR1 SGHAT, CDR2 FQNNGV. This CDR3 is CASSSSDRGSYEQYF. DNA of the CDR3: TGTGCCAGCAGCTCCTCGGACAGGGGATCCTACGAGCAGTACTTC. The full variable domain, with the rest looked up from reference TRBV11-2 and TRBJ2-7, is EAGVAQSPRYKIIEKRQSVAFWCNPISGHATLYWYQQILGQGPKLLIQFQNNGVVDDSQLPKDRFSAERLKGVDSTLKIQPAKLEDSAVYLCASSSSDRGSYEQYFGPGTRLTVT.

The J gene is TRBJ1-2, the V gene TRBV28; tentatively, D is TRBD1 (6 bases). The CDR3 is 15 residues long. Germline assignment: CDR1 MDHEN and CDR2 SYDVKM. Between the trimmed V and J ends, which lost 6 bases and 4 bases, there was a span of 18 bases. The CDR3 DNA reads TGTGCCAGCAGCTCGGGGACATACACCGTCTATGGCTACACCTTC. Encoded protein: CASSSGTYTVYGYTF.

The rearrangement links TRBV2 to TRBJ2-5, with D unresolved. The CDR3 is 14 amino acids. The germline gives CDR1 SNHLY, CDR2 FYNNEI. V gave up 2 bases and J gave up 5 bases, with 12 bases separating them. The CDR3 loop is CASSEILNGETQYF. The CDR3 nucleotides read TGTGCCAGCAGTGAAATTCTGAATGGCGAGACCCAGTACTTC.

J is TRBJ2-3 and V is TRBV7-2; no definite D call. This CDR3 has 12 amino acids. Germline-derived CDR1 and CDR2 are SGHTA and FQGNSA. The germline V and J ends were trimmed by 5 bases and 4 bases, with 7 bases remaining between them. The CDR3 DNA follows: TGTGCCAGCAGCCCCTCCTCAGATACGCAGTATTTT. Protein sequence: CASSPSSDTQYF. Based on the CDR3 plus reference TRBV7-2 and TRBJ2-3, the full variable domain is GAGVSQSPSNKVTEKGKDVELRCDPISGHTALYWYRQSLGQGLEFLIYFQGNSAPDKSGLPSDRFSAERTGGSVSTLTIQRTQQEDSAVYLCASSPSSDTQYFGPGTRLTVL.

The chain uses TRBV7-9 and TRBJ1-3, with D perhaps TRBD1 (6 bases). Per germline, CDR1 SEHNR and CDR2 FQNEAQ (reference sequence). The CDR3 has 17 residues. Trimming pared 3 bases from V and 3 bases from J, leaving 18 bases between. CDR3 sequence (DNA): TGTGCCAGCAGCTTCCCGGCCTACAGGGTGGGTGGAAACACCATATATTTT. Translated: CASSFPAYRVGGNTIYF.

The chain employs TRBV7-9 and TRBJ1-5; 10 nucleotides match TRBD1. This CDR3 region has 14 residues. Germline trimming cut 5 bases from V and 5 bases from J; bases unmatched to any gene: 3. Germline loops: CDR1 SEHNR, CDR2 FQNEAQ (reference sequence). CDR3 nucleotide sequence: TGTGCCAGCAGCCCGACAGGGGGCCATCAGCCCCAGCATTTT. It is translated as CASSPTGGHQPQHF.

This clone was counted between two and nine times. The rearrangement links TRBV12-3 or TRBV12-4 to TRBJ2-7, with D perhaps TRBD1 (6 bases). The ends were cut back, 4 bases at V and 1 base at J, with 8 bases in the middle. The CDR3 totals 13 residues. The CDR3: CASSSTGSYEQYF. The CDR3 DNA reads TGTGCCAGCAGTTCGACAGGTTCCTACGAGCAGTACTTC.

The sample holds one count of this clone. The chain carries TRBV18 and TRBJ1-3; 8 bases line up with TRBD1. The CDR3 covers 16 residues. The junction had 3 bases not matched to a gene; V was cut back by 0 bases and J by 2 bases. Germline assignment: CDR1 KGHSH and CDR2 LQKENI. CDR3 bases: TGTGCCAGCTCACCACCTACGGGACAGGCTGGAAACACCATATATTTT. Protein: CASSPPTGQAGNTIYF.

The rearrangement links TRBV6-1 to TRBJ2-3, with D maybe TRBD2 (5 bases). The length of the CDR3 is 14 residues. V was clipped by 3 bases and J by 5 bases, with 12 bases between them. Germline assignment: CDR1 MNHNS and CDR2 SASEGT. CDR3 bases: TGTGCCAGCAGTGACGGTGGGAGAGGAGATACGCAGTATTTT. As protein: CASSDGGRGDTQYF.

The chain links TRBV4-1 to TRBJ2-3; 12 positions agree with TRBD2. Trimming removed 0 bases from V and 6 bases from J; junction bases left unmatched: 7. This CDR3 region has 17 residues. Germline CDR1 MGHRA, CDR2 YSYEKL. The CDR3 bases are TGCGCCAGCAGCCAAGAAGGGACTAGCGGGCGCAGGGATACGCAGTATTTT. This codes for CASSQEGTSGRRDTQYF.

This clone was observed a few times. The rearrangement joins TRBV2 to TRBJ2-2, with TRBD1 identical over 8 bases. The CDR3 is 16 residues long. The germline V gene encodes CDR1 SNHLY and CDR2 FYNNEI. Unmatched junction bases numbered 6, after V lost 3 bases and J lost 3 bases. The CDR3 bases are TGTGCCAGCAGTGATCCCCGACAGGGGTACACCGGGGAGCTGTTTTTT. Protein sequence: CASSDPRQGYTGELFF.

Concerning this clone: Compared with germline, one end of the junction differs, possibly owing to a read error. The gene calls are TRBV2 and TRBJ2-1, with TRBD2 as a possible D gene (5 bases). Germline loops: CDR1 SNHLY, CDR2 FYNNEI. CDR3 length equals 11 residues. CDR3 in DNA: TGTGCCAGCAGTGAAGCACGGGTCGGGGTCTTC. Protein product: CASSEARVGVF.

The rearrangement links TRBV6-6 to TRBJ1-2; D is possibly TRBD1 (5 bases). Trimming took off 5 bases at V and 8 bases at J, with 15 bases between the two ends. Germline V CDR1 and CDR2: MNHNY, SVGAGI (reference sequence). The CDR3 runs 13 residues. CDR3 nucleotide sequence: TGTGCCAGCAGTGCCCGGGGGAGGTGGGGCTACACCTTC. Protein: CASSARGRWGYTF.